Below, 12 T cell receptor beta chains from the same sample are listed, as sequenced in a study of healthy donors' naive CD4 and CD8 T cells. Starting from around 470 ng of total RNA, TCR libraries were made with linear amplification. TCRdb called the reads again in MiXCR, with one record for every CDR3 protein. The sample contains some 190,000 distinct CDR3 sequences, 65% to 80% of which appear only once. Source material: naive CD4+ and CD8+ T cells sorted from blood, pooled from several donors. These receptors came from a pool of human donors in good health; the sample pools cells from several healthy donors.

This chain joins TRBV29-1 and TRBJ2-7, with unresolved D. The CDR3 has 13 residues. The V gene lost 0 bases and the J gene lost 6 bases, with 12 bases spanning the gap. CDR1 SQVTM and CDR2 ANQGSEA come from the germline V gene. The CDR3 DNA follows: TGCAGCGTTGAAGACCGGGTAGGCGGCGAGCAGTACTTC. Its protein is CSVEDRVGGEQYF.

Details on this clonotype: One end of the junction fails to match germline, which may point to a read error. The rearrangement uses TRBV4-3 and TRBJ2-1; no firm D call. The CDR3 is 16 residues long. Germline-derived CDR1 and CDR2 are LGHNA and YSLEER. CDR3 DNA sequence: TGTGCCAGCAGCCAAGATCATGGCAGGCCTGACAATGAGCAGTTCTTC. It encodes CASSQDHGRPDNEQFF.

The chain recombines TRBV6-2 or TRBV6-3 with TRBJ2-1, with D possibly called TRBD1 or TRBD2 (9 bases each). The V end lost 2 bases, the J end lost 13 bases, and 30 bases lay between the germline ends. CDR1 and CDR2 (germline): MNHEY, SVGEGT. The CDR3 is 18 amino acids. The DNA for the CDR3 is TGTGCCAGCAGTTACCCCCTGGGACAGGGTGGTAGCGGGAGTCATCAGTTCTTC. It codes for CASSYPLGQGGSGSHQFF.

The rearrangement joins TRBV12-3 or TRBV12-4 to TRBJ2-5; 7 positions match TRBD2. V lost 7 bases to trimming and J lost 3 bases; unmatched junction nucleotides: 11. CDR3 length: 15 residues. The chain's CDR3 is CASTLGLEEKETQYF. The CDR3 DNA follows: TGTGCCAGCACCCTAGGACTAGAAGAAAAAGAGACCCAGTACTTC.

V usage is TRBV2 and J usage is TRBJ2-2; tentative D call: TRBD1 (6 bases). V dropped 5 bases and J dropped 6 bases, with 10 bases sitting between them. The germline V gene has CDR1 SNHLY and CDR2 FYNNEI. The CDR3 sequence is 13 residues long. The CDR3 nucleotides are TGTGCCAGCAGTCTGGGGACACCCGGGGAGCTGTTTTTT. Its protein product is CASSLGTPGELFF.

The chain combines TRBV5-4 with TRBJ1-2; tentative D call: TRBD1 (6 bases). The CDR3 sequence is 15 residues long. Trimming stripped 5 bases from V and 4 bases from J, with 18 bases between. Germline CDR1 SGHNT, CDR2 YYREEE (reference sequence). CDR3 in amino acids: CASRTTTGVAYGYTF. Here the CDR3 DNA reads TGTGCCAGCAGAACCACGACAGGCGTGGCCTATGGCTACACCTTC.

The rearrangement links TRBV6-2 or TRBV6-3 to TRBJ2-6, with no clear D. V gave up 3 bases and J gave up 0 bases, with 15 bases separating them. The germline CDR1 and CDR2 sequences are MNHEY and SVGEGT. The length of the CDR3 is 18 residues. CDR3 sequence reads: CASSYLAGFGSGANVLTF. The CDR3 DNA sequence: TGTGCCAGCAGTTATCTTGCAGGCTTCGGCTCTGGGGCCAACGTCCTGACTTTC.

V is TRBV29-1 and J is TRBJ2-7; D gene unclear. From germline, CDR1 is SQVTM and CDR2 ANQGSEA. The CDR3 loop spans 12 amino acids. Trimming cost V 6 bases and J 4 bases, with 13 bases left between them. CDR3 sequence (DNA): TGCAGCGTGACACTGGTGGGGTACGAGCAGTACTTC. This encodes CSVTLVGYEQYF.

V usage is TRBV6-2 or TRBV6-3 and J usage is TRBJ1-1; D not resolved. Germline values: CDR1 MNHEY, CDR2 SVGEGT. Deletions cut 5 bases from V and 7 bases from J, with 17 bases between. The CDR3 covers 14 residues. CDR3 loop: CASSPPRDMGEAFF. The CDR3 nucleotides are TGTGCCAGCAGTCCCCCGAGGGATATGGGTGAAGCTTTCTTT.

The genes are TRBV11-1 and TRBJ2-1; unclear D gene. Germline lookup yields CDR1 SGHAT and CDR2 FQDESV (reference sequence). This CDR3 has 15 amino acids. Trimming took 1 base from V and 0 from J, leaving 7 bases between them. CDR3 coding DNA: TGTGCCAGCAGCTTAGGGCAAGACTCCTACAATGAGCAGTTCTTC. Protein product: CASSLGQDSYNEQFF. Drawing the rest from reference TRBV11-1 and TRBJ2-1, the complete variable domain is EAEVAQSPRYKITEKSQAVAFWCDPISGHATLYWYRQILGQGPELLVQFQDESVVDDSQLPKDRFSAERLKGVDSTLKIQPAELGDSAMYLCASSLGQDSYNEQFFGPGTRLTVL.

This sequence joins TRBV10-3 and TRBJ2-1; D gene ambiguous. V was cut by 5 bases and J by 2 bases, with 16 bases left in between. The germline CDR1 and CDR2 sequences are ENHRY and SYGVKD. The CDR3 runs to 16 residues. The CDR3 DNA reads as TGTGCCATCAGTTTCCGCCGAACAGAAACCTACAATGAGCAGTTCTTC. Its translation: CAISFRRTETYNEQFF.

The rearrangement uses TRBV5-5 and TRBJ2-7; possibly TRBD1 or TRBD2 for D (6 bases each). CDR3 size: 14 residues. Germline V gene lookup returns CDR1 SGHKS and CDR2 YYEKEE (reference sequence). V lost 4 bases and J lost 6, with 17 bases in between. CDR3 in DNA: TGTGCCAGCAGCAGGGGGGCAGGGGTCAGCGAGCAGTACTTC. It yields the protein CASSRGAGVSEQYF.